This T cell receptor (beta chain) was identified during a study of T cells in tuberculosis. Sequencing used immunoSEQ multiplex PCR; TCRdb keeps in-frame clones, though not all of them. In the table there are around 39,000 clones, over 90% of which are singletons. As concerns this clone: No antigen is known for it.

Findings and caveats of the study: Smaller alpha distances in active tuberculosis partly reflected shorter CDR3-alpha lengths.

This TCR came from a donor aged 10-29 years with latent tuberculosis or without tuberculosis infection. The specimen sequenced was PBMCs.

The CDR3 region has the DNA TGTGCCAGTAGTATCCGCCAGTCCGGGACTAGCGGGAATGAGCAGTTCTTC. Translating it yields CASSIRQSGTSGNEQFF. The V and J genes are TRBV19 and TRBJ2-1; 12 bases align to TRBD2. The V gene's germline CDR1 is LNHDA and CDR2 SQIVND (reference sequence). The CDR3 contains 17 residues. The ends lost 3 bases at V and 7 bases at J; junction bases unmatched: 10.